Following are 27 T cell receptor beta chains from one sample sequenced in a study of blood T cells in healthy people across ages. The authors ran a second PCR of 7 to 11 cycles using a sample-barcoded 5' primer and a J-beta primer mix. TCRdb re-called the 5' RACE reads through MiXCR, storing one row per CDR3 protein. The sample has 800,000 to 950,000 distinct CDR3 sequences; 29% are singletons. These records were also assigned to another study, of T cells of mothers and their children.

Sequencing was performed on blood. All receptors come from a woman in her thirties or forties in good health.

The rearrangement links TRBV20-1 to TRBJ1-6; 8 bases are a match to TRBD1. J gave up 10 bases and V 8 bases, and 13 bases lay outside the gene matches. Germline CDR1 and CDR2: DFQATT and SNEGSKA (reference sequence). The CDR3 runs 14 residues. DNA for the CDR3: TGCAGTACTCCCAAGGACAGGGCTAGCTCACCCCTCCACTTT. Protein sequence: CSTPKDRASSPLHF.

This clonotype has more than one count but fewer than ten. CDR3 protein: CASSQLGLPNYGYTF. As DNA, the CDR3 is TGCGCCAGCAGCCAATTGGGACTGCCTAACTATGGCTACACCTTC. V usage is TRBV4-3 and J usage is TRBJ1-2; possible D gene TRBD1, 5 bases. This CDR3 region has 15 residues. Germline CDR1 is LGHNA and CDR2 is YSLEER. V dropped 2 bases and J dropped 0 bases, with 10 bases sitting between them.

The chain employs TRBV12-3 or TRBV12-4 and TRBJ1-1; the D is unclear. The V gene lost 6 bases and the J gene lost 1 base, with 12 bases spanning the gap. This CDR3 is built from 14 residues. The CDR3 sequence is CASRKQSGNTEAFF. In DNA form, the CDR3 reads TGTGCCAGCAGAAAACAATCAGGGAACACTGAAGCTTTCTTT.

The chain recombines TRBV6-5 with TRBJ1-1; TRBD1 matches at 7 bases. CDR3 length equals 11 residues. From germline, CDR1 is MNHEY and CDR2 SVGAGI. V lost 2 bases to trimming and J lost 9 bases; unmatched junction nucleotides: 0. CDR3 protein: CASSYRGQAFF. DNA of the CDR3: TGTGCCAGCAGTTACAGGGGGCAAGCTTTCTTT.

This clonotype has at least ten counts. Germline and junction disagree at one end, which may indicate a read error. The chain links TRBV12-3 or TRBV12-4 to TRBJ2-7, with D perhaps matching TRBD1 (6 bases). This CDR3 is 14 amino acids long. The chain's CDR3 is CASSLVGQGHEQYF. The CDR3 bases are TGTGCCAGCAGCTTAGTGGGACAAGGCCACGAGCAGTACTTC.

At least ten counts were recorded for this clonotype. The V call is TRBV9, the J call TRBJ1-6, with a weak D call TRBD1 (5 bases). The CDR3 length is 18 residues. Germline-derived CDR1 and CDR2 are SGDLS and YYNGEE. With 0 bases removed from V and 0 bases from J, the gap between germline ends came to 13 bases. CDR3 region: CASSVEEGSRSYNSPLHF. The CDR3 nucleotides are TGTGCCAGCAGCGTAGAGGAGGGGAGCCGCTCCTATAATTCACCCCTCCACTTT.

The chain joins TRBV28 to TRBJ2-5; D tentatively reads TRBD1 or TRBD2 (5 bases each). Per the germline V gene, CDR1 is MDHEN and CDR2 is SYDVKM. Deletions cut 6 bases from V and 1 base from J, with 21 bases between. The CDR3 contains 17 residues. This chain's CDR3 is CASSPFPTVGPQETQYF. In DNA, the CDR3 is TGTGCCAGCAGCCCTTTCCCAACCGTGGGACCCCAAGAGACCCAGTACTTC.

The rearrangement uses TRBV28 and TRBJ2-3; D gene uncertain. This CDR3 comprises 14 residues. CDR1 MDHEN and CDR2 SYDVKM come from the germline V gene. Trimming stripped 4 bases from V and 3 bases from J, with 11 bases between. The CDR3 coding sequence is TGTGCCAGCAGTTCGCGCTACGGAACAGATACGCAGTATTTT. Protein product: CASSSRYGTDTQYF. Full variable domain (missing parts from reference TRBV28 and TRBJ2-3): DVKVTQSSRYLVKRTGEKVFLECVQDMDHENMFWYRQDPGLGLRLIYFSYDVKMKEKGDIPEGYSVSREKKERFSLILESASTNQTSMYLCASSSRYGTDTQYFGPGTRLTVL.

For this clonotype: Germline is not matched at one junction end, which may reflect a read error. The chain uses TRBV28 and TRBJ2-1, with 7 bases identical to TRBD2. Germline V gene data show CDR1 as MDHEN and CDR2 as SYDVKM. This CDR3 contains 14 residues. CDR3 sequence reads: CASNLAGPYNEQFF. The CDR3 nucleotides read TGTGCCAGCAATTTAGCGGGCCCATACAATGAGCAGTTCTTC.

This clonotype was seen a handful of times. J is TRBJ2-1 and V is TRBV3-1; a possible D gene is TRBD2 (6 bases). The CDR3 length is 12 residues. V was trimmed by 0 bases and J by 12 bases, leaving 9 bases between them. The germline V gene encodes CDR1 LGHDT and CDR2 YNNKEL (reference sequence). The CDR3 sequence is CASSQEGGPQFF. In DNA form, the CDR3 reads TGTGCCAGCAGCCAAGAGGGGGGACCGCAGTTCTTC.

The chain couples TRBV6-6 to TRBJ1-4; TRBD1 matches at 7 bases. With V trimmed by 4 bases and J by 9 bases, 11 bases remained unmatched. CDR3 size: 15 residues. Per the germline V gene, CDR1 is MNHNY and CDR2 is SVGAGI (reference sequence). CDR3 DNA sequence: TGTGCCAGCAGTTTCGGGACAGCAGCCAAGAAAAAACTGTTTTTT. Protein sequence: CASSFGTAAKKKLFF.

The DNA of the CDR3 is TGTGCCAGCTGGGGGGGTTGGACTGAAGCTTTCTTT. Translated, it gives CASWGGWTEAFF. The chain carries TRBV25-1 and TRBJ1-1, with D possibly TRBD1 on 5 matching bases. This CDR3 is 12 amino acids long. Looked up from germline, CDR1 is MGHDK and CDR2 is SYGVNS. V dropped 8 bases and J dropped 5 bases, with 12 bases sitting between them. Full variable domain (missing parts from reference TRBV25-1 and TRBJ1-1): EADIYQTPRYLVIGTGKKITLECSQTMGHDKMYWYQQDPGMELHLIHYSYGVNSTEKGDLSSESTVSRIRTEHFPLTLESARPSHTSQYLCASWGGWTEAFFGQGTRLTVV.

The CDR3 loop is CASSLAWGGGQVNTEAFF. In DNA, the CDR3 is TGTGCCAGCAGCTTAGCATGGGGGGGGGGCCAGGTGAACACTGAAGCTTTCTTT. This chain connects TRBV7-6 to TRBJ1-1, with TRBD1 as a possible D gene (6 bases). Germline-derived CDR1 and CDR2 are SGHVS and FNYEAQ. V lost 0 bases, J lost 0 bases, and 17 bases lay in between. This CDR3 is 18 amino acids long. Full variable domain (rest looked up from reference TRBV7-6 and TRBJ1-1): GAGVSQSPRYKVTKRGQDVALRCDPISGHVSLYWYRQALGQGPEFLTYFNYEAQQDKSGLPNDRFSAERPEGSISTLTIQRTEQRDSAMYRCASSLAWGGGQVNTEAFFGQGTRLTVV.

As for this clonotype: The CDR3 ends on some other residue instead of the conserved phenylalanine or tryptophan, so this is likely a read error. V gene TRBV19 combines with J gene TRBJ2-1, with a possible D match to TRBD2 (5 bases). CDR1 and CDR2 (germline): LNHDA, SQIVND (reference sequence). The CDR3 has 14 residues. Trimming pared 7 bases from V and 12 bases from J, leaving 22 bases between. The CDR3 reads CASTQVGESPGQFL. The CDR3 nucleotides read TGTGCCAGTACCCAAGTCGGGGAATCCCCCGGGCAGTTCCTC.

In this sample, this clonotype turned up a few times. The rearrangement uses TRBV27 and TRBJ1-2; possibly TRBD1 for D (6 bases). Germline V lookup: CDR1 MNHEY, CDR2 SMNVEV (reference sequence). V shed 6 bases and J shed 4 bases, with 12 bases lying between them. This CDR3 is 13 amino acids long. The CDR3 coding sequence is TGTGCCAGCAGACAGGGCCTCTCCTATGGCTACACCTTC. This gives the protein CASRQGLSYGYTF.

This clonotype came up many times. The V and J genes are TRBV4-3 and TRBJ1-6; maybe TRBD1 (5 bases). The germline CDR1 and CDR2 sequences are LGHNA and YSLEER. The CDR3 extends over 17 amino acids. V was clipped by 0 bases and J by 6 bases, with 15 bases between them. The CDR3 coding sequence is TGCGCCAGCAGCCAAGATAGGCAGGGAAGGGGTAATTCACCCCTCCACTTT. Encoded protein: CASSQDRQGRGNSPLHF.

This clonotype was picked up a small number of times. The chain recombines TRBV12-3 or TRBV12-4 with TRBJ2-5, with D perhaps matching TRBD1 or TRBD2 (5 bases each). V lost 7 bases and J 5 bases, leaving 17 bases between the germline ends. The CDR3 spans 14 residues. The CDR3, as DNA: TGTGCCAGCACCTCGGGGAGAGGGGAGGAGACCCAGTACTTC. As protein: CASTSGRGEETQYF.

The chain couples TRBV6-2 or TRBV6-3 to TRBJ1-5, with TRBD1 matching 9 bases. In germline, CDR1 is MNHEY, CDR2 SVGEGT. This CDR3 has 14 residues. V was clipped by 2 bases and J by 7 bases; unmatched bases: 3. CDR3 loop: CASSYGTGRQPQHF. CDR3 bases: TGTGCCAGCAGTTACGGGACAGGGAGGCAGCCCCAGCATTTT.

This clonotype was found a few times. The rearrangement joins TRBV5-5 to TRBJ1-4, with no clear D. In germline, CDR1 is SGHKS, CDR2 YYEKEE (reference sequence). V was pared by 4 bases and J by 7 bases, with 17 bases between. This CDR3 spans 15 amino acids. The CDR3 loop is CASSPLGGRGEKLFF. The CDR3 DNA sequence: TGTGCCAGCAGCCCCCTGGGAGGCCGGGGTGAAAAACTGTTTTTT.

The sample holds many counts of this clonotype. The chain joins TRBV18 to TRBJ2-7, with a weak D call TRBD2 (5 bases). V was trimmed by 5 bases and J by 4 bases, leaving 12 bases between them. Germline CDR1 KGHSH, CDR2 LQKENI. The CDR3 length is 13 residues. The DNA of the CDR3 is TGTGCCAGCTCAACCGACCCGGGATACGAGCAGTACTTC. Protein: CASSTDPGYEQYF.

The chain is built from TRBV28 and TRBJ1-2, with 9 bases that match TRBD1. This CDR3 contains 15 residues. V lost 6 bases and J lost 3; bases outside the gene matches: 8. Germline-derived CDR1 and CDR2 are MDHEN and SYDVKM. The CDR3, as DNA: TGTGCCAGCAGGGGCACAGGGGGCGCCGACTATGGCTACACCTTC. This codes for CASRGTGGADYGYTF.

CDR3 sequence: CASSYLVITAHEQFF. The CDR3 nucleotides read TGTGCCAGCAGTTACTTAGTGATTACAGCCCATGAGCAGTTCTTC. V usage is TRBV7-2 and J usage is TRBJ2-1; the D is unclear. The V end lost 6 bases, the J end lost 8 bases, and 20 bases lay between the germline ends. This CDR3 is built from 15 residues. Germline CDR1 and CDR2: SGHTA and FQGNSA.

This clonotype appeared many times. The chain employs TRBV6-5 and TRBJ2-1; D call uncertain. The CDR3 covers 16 residues. The V gene lost 2 bases and the J gene lost 6 bases, with 17 bases spanning the gap. Germline CDR1 MNHEY, CDR2 SVGAGI. CDR3 region: CASSYGWQRTVNEQFF. Here the CDR3 DNA reads TGTGCCAGCAGTTACGGATGGCAGAGGACGGTCAATGAGCAGTTCTTC.

The J gene is TRBJ2-7, the V gene TRBV20-1, with D possibly called TRBD1 or TRBD2 (6 bases each). Per the germline V gene, CDR1 is DFQATT and CDR2 is SNEGSKA (reference sequence). V was shortened by 3 bases and J by 7 bases, with 19 bases between the two germline ends. The CDR3 has 14 amino acids. CDR3 amino acids: CSARGGLSYNEQYF. The CDR3 nucleotides are TGCAGTGCTAGGGGGGGCCTATCCTACAATGAGCAGTACTTC.

In this sample, this clonotype turned up a few times. The V gene is TRBV12-3 or TRBV12-4, the J gene TRBJ2-2; 13 bases are a match to TRBD2. The length of the CDR3 is 17 residues. The V segment lost 2 bases and the J segment 5 bases; nucleotides outside the gene matches: 5. DNA for the CDR3: TGTGCCAGCAGTTTACTACCGGGACTAGCGGGGACCGGGGAGCTGTTTTTT. Its translation: CASSLLPGLAGTGELFF.

The chain has TRBV7-2 and TRBJ1-4; D not resolved. This CDR3 has 13 residues. Germline values: CDR1 SGHTA, CDR2 FQGNSA. The V gene lost 5 bases and the J gene lost 5 bases, with 9 bases spanning the gap. CDR3 protein: CASSALRNEKLFF. The CDR3 nucleotides read TGTGCCAGCAGCGCTTTGAGAAATGAAAAACTGTTTTTT.

This clonotype was recorded a few times. CDR3 region: CSALDGRSSYEQYF. The CDR3 DNA follows: TGCAGTGCTTTGGACGGGCGAAGCTCCTACGAGCAGTACTTC. The chain carries TRBV20-1 and TRBJ2-7; D is undetermined. There are 14 residues in the CDR3. Trimming left V 5 bases short and J 0 bases short, with 14 bases between. Germline V CDR1 and CDR2: DFQATT, SNEGSKA (reference sequence).